This T cell receptor beta chain was retrieved from a study of blood T cell repertoires in COVID-19. Study overall: T cells, B-cell-depleted T cells, or PBMCs provided the cDNA or gDNA that served as material.

The CDR3 spans 15 residues. The J segment lost 0 bases and the V segment lost 6 bases, leaving 7 bases of the junction unmatched. Germline V gives CDR1 MDHEN, CDR2 SYDVKM. The study drew participants aged about 18 to 95 years from around 24 US areas. Two consecutive negative NP/OP PCR tests, clearance, or resolved symptoms defined Cohort 3 recovery. Under the authors' procedure: Amplification with reference gene primers provided the estimates of nucleated cell counts. Some clones are missing from TCRdb's copy, which holds only in-frame ones; the method was immunoSEQ multiplex PCR. V, J and clone size were drawn from that table, and D and trimming were deduced from the DNA. Of 300,000 to 400,000 clones listed, roughly nine tenths are singletons.

Source material: PBMCs or T cells enriched from blood (not recorded which). The chain links TRBV28 to TRBJ1-2; 7 bases are shared with TRBD1. The receptor was derived from a woman aged 25 to 39 who had recovered from COVID-19. CDR3 in DNA: TGTGCCAGCAGGGGGGCCGACAGGGCTAACTATGGCTACACCTTC. This translates into CASRGADRANYGYTF.